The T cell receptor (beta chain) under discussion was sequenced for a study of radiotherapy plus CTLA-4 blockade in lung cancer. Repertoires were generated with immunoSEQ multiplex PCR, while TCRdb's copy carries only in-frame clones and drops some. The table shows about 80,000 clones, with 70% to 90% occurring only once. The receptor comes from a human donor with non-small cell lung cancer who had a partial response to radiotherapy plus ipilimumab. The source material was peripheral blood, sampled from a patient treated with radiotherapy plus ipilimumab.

Here the CDR3 DNA reads TGCGCCAGCAGCCAAGATCCGGGACAGGGGCATCAGCCCCAGCATTTT. Translated, it gives CASSQDPGQGHQPQHF. The chain links TRBV4-1 to TRBJ1-5, with 10 nucleotides matching TRBD1. The CDR3 sequence is 16 residues long. CDR1 MGHRA and CDR2 YSYEKL come from the germline V gene. V lost 0 bases, J lost 5 bases, and 4 bases stayed unmatched.